What follows are 7 T cell receptor beta chains derived from one specimen sequenced in a study of cytomegalovirus exposure and HLA in healthy donors. The primer mix had 60 Vbeta and 13 Jbeta primers. The table came from immunoSEQ multiplex PCR; TCRdb's copy has only in-frame clones and leaves some out. Of more than 85,000 clones listed, over 60% are singletons. Sequencing input: PBMCs. The receptors here all came from an older woman in good health and CMV-seropositive.

The count of this clone is one. J is TRBJ2-1 and V is TRBV5-1; possibly TRBD2 for D (6 bases). Germline CDR1 SGHRS, CDR2 YFSETQ. The V end lost 2 bases, the J end lost 5 bases, and 17 bases lay between the germline ends. CDR3 size: 16 residues. CDR3: CASSLLPGSTHNEQFF. CDR3 bases: TGCGCCAGCAGCTTACTCCCCGGGAGTACCCACAATGAGCAGTTCTTC.

J is TRBJ1-1 and V is TRBV13; 8 bases match TRBD1. CDR3 length: 14 amino acids. CDR1 and CDR2 from the germline V gene are PRHDT and FYEKMQ (reference sequence). V lost 2 bases and J lost 4; bases outside the gene matches: 3. The CDR3 DNA reads as TGTGCCAGCAGCTTACAGGGGGCTGGCACTGAAGCTTTCTTT. It specifies CASSLQGAGTEAFF.

The chain carries TRBV5-1 and TRBJ2-1; TRBD1 aligns across 8 bases. CDR1 is SGHRS, CDR2 YFSETQ, per germline. The CDR3 totals 15 residues. Trimming took 4 bases from V and 4 from J; bases not matched to a gene: 7. The CDR3 DNA sequence: TGCGCCAGCAGCCCTACAGGGGGAAGTTACAATGAGCAGTTCTTC. Residues: CASSPTGGSYNEQFF.

This chain uses TRBV6-5 with TRBJ1-2; TRBD1 agrees at 9 bases. Losses at the gene ends were 6 bases for V and 4 bases for J; bases not matched to a gene: 3. The CDR3 has 13 residues. Germline V CDR1 and CDR2: MNHEY, SVGAGI. In nucleotides, the CDR3 is TGTGCCAGCAGCGGGACAGGGCTCTATGGCTACACCTTC. Translating it yields CASSGTGLYGYTF.

The chain carries TRBV10-3 and TRBJ2-7; the match to TRBD1 covers 9 bases. With 3 bases clipped from V and 4 bases from J, the junction kept 7 bases outside the gene matches. Germline V gives CDR1 ENHRY, CDR2 SYGVKD. This CDR3 contains 15 residues. The DNA of the CDR3 is TGTGCCATCAGTGACTCGGACAGGGGAGTATACGAGCAGTACTTC. Encoded protein: CAISDSDRGVYEQYF.

The gene calls are TRBV5-1 and TRBJ2-7; 8 nucleotides align to TRBD2. Looked up from germline, CDR1 is SGHRS and CDR2 is YFSETQ. V shed 1 base, J shed 0 bases, and the junction held 6 bases outside the gene matches. CDR3 length: 16 residues. The CDR3 loop is CASSLIVSGNSYEQYF. In nucleotides, the CDR3 is TGCGCCAGCAGCTTGATTGTTAGCGGGAACTCCTACGAGCAGTACTTC.

The J gene is TRBJ2-3, the V gene TRBV30; unclear D gene. This CDR3 has 13 amino acids. V was cut by 1 base and J by 5 bases, with 10 bases left in between. Germline V CDR1 and CDR2: GTSNPN, SVGIG (reference sequence). CDR3 region: CAWSGGPVDTQYF. The CDR3 DNA follows: TGTGCCTGGAGTGGTGGGCCGGTAGATACGCAGTATTTT.